The sequence of this T cell receptor beta chain was determined in a study of post-analysis software for immune sequencing data. Study in general: Some patients lacked subtype; others had relapsing-remitting, secondary progressive or progressive-relapsing disease.

The length of the CDR3 is 14 residues. V lost 5 bases to trimming and J lost 3 bases, with 14 bases between them. From germline, CDR1 is LGHNT and CDR2 FRNRAP. In regard to this clonotype: Its matching antigen is unknown.

Findings and limits, study-wide: The study found significantly lower normalized Chao1 diversity in multiple sclerosis patients than in controls. Same-batch preparations were strongly co-clustered by F measure. When patients were compared with controls, 5 or 6 TRBV segments were more frequent, TRBV5-6, TRBV5-1 and TRBV20-1 among them.

Sequencing libraries made from TCR beta cDNA carried unique molecular identifiers. Roughly 500,000 cDNA molecules were obtained per 1 to 10 million input T cells. TCRdb ran MiXCR on the PCR reads and lists one entry per CDR3 protein. The sample holds fewer than 900,000 distinct CDR3 sequences, around 46% seen once. Sequencing input: blood. The chain carries TRBV12-5 and TRBJ2-7, with D tentatively TRBD1 (5 bases). The clonotype was recovered from a girl aged 5 to 17 with multiple sclerosis. The CDR3 DNA reads as TGTGCTAGTGGTCCTGACAGTCCCTTCTACGAGCAGTACTTC. Protein product: CASGPDSPFYEQYF.